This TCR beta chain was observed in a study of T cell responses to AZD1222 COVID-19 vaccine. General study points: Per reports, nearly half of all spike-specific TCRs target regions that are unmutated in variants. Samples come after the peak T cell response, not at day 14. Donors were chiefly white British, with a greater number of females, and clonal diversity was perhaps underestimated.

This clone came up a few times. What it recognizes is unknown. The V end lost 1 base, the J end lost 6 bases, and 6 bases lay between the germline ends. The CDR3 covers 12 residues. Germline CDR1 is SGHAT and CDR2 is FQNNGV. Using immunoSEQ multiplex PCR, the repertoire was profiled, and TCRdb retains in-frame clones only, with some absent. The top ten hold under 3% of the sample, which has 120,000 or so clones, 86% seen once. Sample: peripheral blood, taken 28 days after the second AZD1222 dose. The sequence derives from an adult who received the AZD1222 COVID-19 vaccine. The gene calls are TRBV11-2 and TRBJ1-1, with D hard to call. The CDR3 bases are TGTGCCAGCAGCTTAGTGGAATCTGAAGCTTTCTTT. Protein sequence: CASSLVESEAFF. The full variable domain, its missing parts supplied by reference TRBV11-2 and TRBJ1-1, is EAGVAQSPRYKIIEKRQSVAFWCNPISGHATLYWYQQILGQGPKLLIQFQNNGVVDDSQLPKDRFSAERLKGVDSTLKIQPAKLEDSAVYLCASSLVESEAFFGQGTRLTVV.